The clone carrying this TCR beta chain was counted only a few times. Antigen specificity is unknown. This CDR3 has 17 amino acids. Germline CDR1 SGHRS, CDR2 YFSETQ. The data were taken from a study of post-analysis software for immune sequencing data. Across the whole study: The study covered relapsing-remitting, secondary progressive and progressive-relapsing courses of multiple sclerosis.

Unique molecular identifiers featured in each of the TCR beta cDNA libraries. About 500,000 cDNA molecules were obtained per 1 to 10 million input T cells. TCRdb redid the calling of the PCR reads with MiXCR, one entry per CDR3 protein. The sample lists around 700,000 distinct CDR3 sequences; approximately 59% were seen once. Findings and caveats of the study: TRBV segments more frequent in patients than in controls numbered about five and included TRBV5-6, TRBV5-1 and TRBV20-1.

V and J are TRBV5-1 and TRBJ2-5; 7 bases are shared with TRBD2. The J call may not be correct, given that the DNA end is closer to TRBJ2-7. The source material was blood. The sequence was collected from a girl aged 2 to 10 with multiple sclerosis. The CDR3 sequence: CASSWRPFGRVPYEQYF. For the CDR3, the DNA is TGCGCCAGCAGCTGGAGGCCCTTTGGGAGGGTTCCCTACGAGCAGTACTTC.